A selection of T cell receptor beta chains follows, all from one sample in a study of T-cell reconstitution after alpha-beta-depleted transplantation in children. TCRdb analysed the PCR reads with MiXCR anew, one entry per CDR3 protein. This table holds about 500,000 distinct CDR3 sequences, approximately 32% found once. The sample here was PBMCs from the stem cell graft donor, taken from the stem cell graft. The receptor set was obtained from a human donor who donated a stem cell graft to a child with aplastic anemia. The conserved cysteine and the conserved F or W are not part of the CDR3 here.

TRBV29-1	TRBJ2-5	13	SVADGSGSSETQY
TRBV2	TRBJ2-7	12	ASSPHGGPGEQY
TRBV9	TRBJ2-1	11	ASSPAPLNEQF
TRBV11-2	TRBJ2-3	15	ASSRVLGQTSTDTQY
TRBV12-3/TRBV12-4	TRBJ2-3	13	ASRGTSANTDTQY
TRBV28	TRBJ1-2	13	ASSLQLGGDYGYT
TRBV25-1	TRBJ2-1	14	ASSDFGDSSYNEQF
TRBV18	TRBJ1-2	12	ASSLLGPNYGYT
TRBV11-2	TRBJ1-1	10	ASSLVRGEAF
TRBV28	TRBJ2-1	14	ASSPGVAGSFNEQF
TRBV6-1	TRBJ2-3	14	ASRSGQGVVTDTQY
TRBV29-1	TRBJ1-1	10	SGDRGGTEAF
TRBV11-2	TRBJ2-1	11	ASSLVRENEQF
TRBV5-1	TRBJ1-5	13	ASSLVSGPQSRRH
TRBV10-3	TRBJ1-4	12	AISGQGTNEKLF
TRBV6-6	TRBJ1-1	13	ASSEHTGWEAEAF
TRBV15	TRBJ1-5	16	ATSRGTGDSSGNQPQH
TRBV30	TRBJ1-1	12	AWSIGAEETEAF
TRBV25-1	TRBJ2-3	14	ASSDRWDVGTDTQY
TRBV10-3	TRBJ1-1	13	AISARDRESTEAF
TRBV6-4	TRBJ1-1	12	ASSDRGEHTEAF
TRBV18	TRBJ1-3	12	ASSPQGSGNTIY
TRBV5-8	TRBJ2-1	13	ASSLASGRLNEQF
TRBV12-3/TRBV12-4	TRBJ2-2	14	ASSWETGTLTGELF
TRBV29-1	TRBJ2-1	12	SVELAATYPQQF
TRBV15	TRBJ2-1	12	ATYGTSGNNEQF